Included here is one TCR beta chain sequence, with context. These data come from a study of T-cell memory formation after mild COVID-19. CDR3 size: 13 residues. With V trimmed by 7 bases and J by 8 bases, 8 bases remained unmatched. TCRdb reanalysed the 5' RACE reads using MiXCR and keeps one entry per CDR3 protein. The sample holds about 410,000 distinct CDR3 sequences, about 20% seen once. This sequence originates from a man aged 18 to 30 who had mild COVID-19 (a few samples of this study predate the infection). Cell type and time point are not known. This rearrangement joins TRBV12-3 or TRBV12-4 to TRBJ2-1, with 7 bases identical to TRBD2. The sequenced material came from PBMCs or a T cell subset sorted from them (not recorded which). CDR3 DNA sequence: TGTGCCAGCACCGAGACTAGCAAAGATGAGCAGTTCTTC. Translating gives CASTETSKDEQFF.